Here is one T cell receptor beta chain with its context. The antigen remains undetermined. At one end, the junction sequence differs from germline, possibly due to a read error. These data originate in a study of cytomegalovirus exposure and HLA in healthy donors. Overall study context: Of several hundred genotyped donors, about 80% clustered with self-reported Caucasian donors.

Germline V gene data show CDR1 as SGHAT and CDR2 as FQNNGV. This CDR3 comprises 16 residues. Points from the study as a whole: CMV antigen specificity was confirmed in vitro for a few CMV-associated chains. The study assumed roughly uniform donor sequencing depth for presence/absence analyses. TCR beta chain V- and J-gene trimming was linked, in a later analysis, to a missense variant in DCLRE1C.

60 Vbeta and 13 Jbeta primers were used in PCR. Method: immunoSEQ multiplex PCR; TCRdb's copy keeps in-frame clones and lacks some. The sample holds 120,000 or so clones, 80% seen once. The rearrangement joins TRBV11-2 to TRBJ2-6; a possible D gene is TRBD1 (5 bases). This sequence was found in a male donor in good health and CMV-seronegative. The sequenced material came from PBMCs. CDR3 residues: CASSLGFGSGANGLTF. In nucleotides, the CDR3 is TGTGCCAGCAGCTTAGGGTTCGGCTCTGGGGCCAACGGCCTGACTTTC.